This T cell receptor (beta chain) comes out of a study of CD8 T cells in ankylosing spondylitis. This CDR3 comprises 17 residues. J gave up 1 base and V 3 bases, and 3 bases lay outside the gene matches. CDR1 is MDHEN, CDR2 SYDVKM, per germline. This clonotype was observed a handful of times. Each CDR3 protein gets one entry after TCRdb re-called the 5' RACE reads with MiXCR. This table holds 250,000 to 300,000 distinct CDR3 sequences, 20% found once. This TCR was sampled from a male donor with ankylosing spondylitis or in good health (not recorded which). The sample consisted of blood, either unsorted or a sorted T cell fraction (not recorded which). The chain employs TRBV28 and TRBJ2-2; 12 bases align to TRBD2. CDR3 DNA: TGTGCCAGCAGTTTCCCGGGACTAGCGGGGAACACCGGGGAGCTGTTTTTT. It is translated as CASSFPGLAGNTGELFF.